These T cell receptor beta chains were read from a single sample in a study of blood T cells in healthy people across ages. TCRdb used MiXCR to reprocess the 5' RACE reads, holding one entry per CDR3 protein. Found here are hundreds of thousands of distinct CDR3 sequences, 20% to 25% of them singletons; the top ten hold 9% to 9.5%. The sample was also reused in another study, on T cells of mothers and their children.

Sequencing was carried out using blood. The receptors here all came from a boy aged 5-17 years in good health. CDR3s include the opening cysteine and the closing phenylalanine or tryptophan. The D gene is left open where the match is weak. Some rows have no size entry. The others give once, few or many, or a class for an expanded clone.

D: TRBD2; size: few; V: TRBV20-1; J: TRBJ2-1; CDR3: CSARDLVLLWRALAGGPNEQFF; DNA: TGCAGTGCTAGAGATCTCGTTTTACTGTGGCGTGCCCTAGCGGGGGGACCTAATGAGCAGTTCTTC
D: NA; size: few; V: TRBV7-9; J: TRBJ1-2; CDR3: CASSSPGEEIYGYTF; DNA: TGTGCCAGCAGCTCCCCCGGGGAGGAGATATATGGCTACACCTTC
D: NA; size: NA; V: TRBV7-9; J: TRBJ1-4; CDR3: CASSSDQGSDEKLFF; DNA: TGTGCCAGCAGCTCTGACCAGGGGAGCGACGAAAAACTGTTTTTT
D: TRBD1; size: NA; V: TRBV4-1; J: TRBJ1-2; CDR3: CASSQVDREGSGYTF; DNA: TGCGCCAGCAGCCAAGTGGACAGGGAGGGTAGTGGCTACACCTTC
D: TRBD2; size: NA; V: TRBV28; J: TRBJ2-7; CDR3: CATLGGTKSYEQYF; DNA: TGTGCCACCTTGGGGGGGACGAAGAGTTACGAGCAGTACTTC
D: NA; size: few; V: TRBV7-6; J: TRBJ2-7; CDR3: CASSLGDISYEQYF; DNA: TGTGCCAGCAGCTTAGGGGACATCTCCTACGAGCAGTACTTC
D: TRBD1; size: few; V: TRBV12-5; J: TRBJ2-1; CDR3: CASGLDTGAEQFF; DNA: TGTGCTAGTGGTTTGGACACAGGGGCCGAGCAGTTCTTC
D: NA; size: NA; V: TRBV5-1; J: TRBJ2-2; CDR3: CASSWTDTGELFF; DNA: TGCGCCAGCAGTTGGACCGACACCGGGGAGCTGTTTTTT
D: TRBD2; size: few; V: TRBV4-2; J: TRBJ2-7; CDR3: CASSLGVAGSYEQYF; DNA: TGTGCCAGCAGCCTTGGGGTAGCGGGGTCCTACGAGCAGTACTTC
D: NA; size: NA; V: TRBV6-2/TRBV6-3; J: TRBJ1-1; CDR3: CASSFAKNTEAFF; DNA: TGTGCCAGCAGCTTCGCCAAGAACACTGAAGCTTTCTTT
D: NA; size: NA; V: TRBV29-1; J: TRBJ2-1; CDR3: CSAEGPEDTSYNEQFF; DNA: TGCAGCGCCGAGGGCCCAGAAGATACCTCCTACAATGAGCAGTTCTTC
D: TRBD2; size: few; V: TRBV19; J: TRBJ2-5; CDR3: CASSAAGGHIQETQYF; DNA: TGTGCCAGTAGTGCGGCGGGGGGCCATATCCAAGAGACCCAGTACTTC
D: NA; size: many; V: TRBV7-3; J: TRBJ2-7; CDR3: CASSLNQGSYEQYF; DNA: TGTGCCAGCAGCTTGAATCAGGGCTCCTACGAGCAGTACTTC
D: TRBD1; size: many; V: TRBV5-1; J: TRBJ2-1; CDR3: CASSLGQSSYNEQFF; DNA: TGTGCTAGCAGCCTGGGACAGAGCTCCTACAATGAGCAGTTCTTC
D: NA; size: few; V: TRBV5-1; J: TRBJ2-5; CDR3: CASSLTGTLPVKYF; DNA: TGCGCCAGCAGCTTAACCGGGACCCTACCCGTAAAGTACTTC
D: TRBD2; size: NA; V: TRBV27; J: TRBJ2-3; CDR3: CASSWDGTSGPSTDTQYF; DNA: TGTGCCAGCAGCTGGGATGGGACTAGCGGGCCCAGCACAGATACGCAGTATTTT
D: NA; size: many; V: TRBV6-1; J: TRBJ2-7; CDR3: CASSDPYEQYF; DNA: TGTGCCAGCAGTGACCCCTACGAGCAGTACTTC
D: NA; size: NA; V: TRBV3-1; J: TRBJ2-7; CDR3: CASSQESSPSYEQYF; DNA: TGTGCCAGCAGCCAAGAATCTAGCCCCAGCTACGAGCAGTACTTC
D: NA; size: few; V: TRBV9; J: TRBJ2-6; CDR3: CASSPRGFGANVLTF; DNA: TGTGCCAGCAGCCCCCGGGGGTTTGGGGCCAACGTCCTGACTTTC
D: TRBD1; size: few; V: TRBV27; J: TRBJ2-7; CDR3: CASKRTGAPSFYEQYF; DNA: TGTGCCAGCAAGAGGACAGGGGCTCCCTCTTTCTACGAGCAGTACTTC
D: NA; size: few; V: TRBV11-1; J: TRBJ1-4; CDR3: CASSSKPWADSWSGANEKLFF; DNA: TGTGCCAGCAGCTCCAAACCTTGGGCGGACAGCTGGAGCGGAGCTAATGAAAAACTGTTTTTT
D: TRBD1; size: few; V: TRBV27; J: TRBJ2-7; CDR3: CASSFGGTGPYEQYF; DNA: TGTGCCAGCAGTTTTGGAGGGACAGGCCCCTACGAGCAGTACTTC
D: TRBD2; size: NA; V: TRBV2; J: TRBJ2-2; CDR3: CASSPPGLAGVNTGELFF; DNA: TGTGCCAGCAGCCCTCCTGGACTAGCGGGGGTAAACACCGGGGAGCTGTTTTTT
D: TRBD1; size: NA; V: TRBV28; J: TRBJ2-7; CDR3: CASSYHLLTGALEQYF; DNA: TGTGCCAGCAGTTACCACCTCCTGACAGGGGCACTCGAGCAGTACTTC
D: TRBD1; size: NA; V: TRBV7-9; J: TRBJ2-7; CDR3: CASSSTTGKGVHEQYF; DNA: TGTGCCAGCAGCTCGACGACAGGGAAGGGGGTTCACGAGCAGTACTTC
D: TRBD1; size: NA; V: TRBV6-6; J: TRBJ1-6; CDR3: CASSSGTGASPLHF; DNA: TGTGCCAGCAGTTCCGGGACAGGGGCTTCACCCCTCCACTTT
D: TRBD2; size: NA; V: TRBV20-1; J: TRBJ2-1; CDR3: CSALTSGYNEQFF; DNA: TGCAGTGCCTTGACTAGCGGGTATAATGAGCAGTTCTTC
D: TRBD2; size: few; V: TRBV20-1; J: TRBJ2-1; CDR3: CSARVQRGASYNEQFF; DNA: TGCAGTGCTAGGGTCCAGCGGGGGGCCTCCTACAATGAGCAGTTCTTC
D: NA; size: NA; V: TRBV13; J: TRBJ2-1; CDR3: CASSLWDTNNEQFF; DNA: TGTGCCAGCAGCTTATGGGACACCAACAATGAGCAGTTCTTC
D: NA; size: NA; V: TRBV5-1; J: TRBJ2-2; CDR3: CASSLARPNTGELFF; DNA: TGCGCCAGCAGCTTGGCCAGGCCGAACACCGGGGAGCTGTTTTTT
D: NA; size: few; V: TRBV6-5; J: TRBJ2-7; CDR3: CASSYSPSSYEQYF; DNA: TGTGCCAGCAGTTATTCCCCAAGCTCCTACGAGCAGTACTTC
D: TRBD1; size: NA; V: TRBV12-5; J: TRBJ2-3; CDR3: CASGVDRADTQYF; DNA: TGTGCTAGTGGTGTCGACAGGGCAGATACGCAGTATTTT
D: TRBD1; size: NA; V: TRBV6-1; J: TRBJ1-2; CDR3: CASSASDRELGGYTF; DNA: TGTGCCAGCAGTGCCTCGGACAGGGAATTAGGTGGCTACACCTTC
D: NA; size: few; V: TRBV6-6; J: TRBJ1-1; CDR3: CASRYEGRNTEAFF; DNA: TGTGCCAGCAGATACGAAGGTCGGAACACTGAAGCTTTCTTT
D: NA; size: NA; V: TRBV4-2; J: TRBJ2-2; CDR3: CASSQELDTGELFF; DNA: TGTGCCAGCAGCCAAGAGTTGGACACCGGGGAGCTGTTTTTT
D: TRBD1; size: NA; V: TRBV7-2; J: TRBJ2-1; CDR3: CASSNSRTGVEQFF; DNA: TGTGCCAGCAGCAACTCTAGGACAGGGGTAGAGCAGTTCTTC
D: TRBD1; size: NA; V: TRBV28; J: TRBJ1-2; CDR3: CASSGQDTSGGYTF; DNA: TGTGCCAGCAGTGGACAGGACACAAGCGGTGGCTACACCTTC
D: NA; size: NA; V: TRBV10-3; J: TRBJ2-5; CDR3: CAISDAPGLIETQYF; DNA: TGTGCCATCAGTGACGCCCCGGGACTGATTGAGACCCAGTACTTC
D: NA; size: NA; V: TRBV7-9; J: TRBJ2-5; CDR3: CAGETETQETQYF; DNA: TGTGCCGGGGAGACAGAAACTCAAGAGACCCAGTACTTC
D: TRBD1; size: few; V: TRBV6-1; J: TRBJ2-5; CDR3: CASSDRDRWETQYF; DNA: TGTGCCAGCAGTGACCGGGACAGGTGGGAGACCCAGTACTTC
D: TRBD1; size: NA; V: TRBV18; J: TRBJ2-5; CDR3: CASSPNGQGQETQYF; DNA: TGTGCCAGCTCACCCAACGGACAGGGTCAAGAGACCCAGTACTTC
D: TRBD1; size: NA; V: TRBV5-1; J: TRBJ2-1; CDR3: CASSFRQGDNEQFF; DNA: TGCGCCAGCAGCTTCCGACAGGGTGACAATGAGCAGTTCTTC